Sequencing of this T cell receptor (beta chain) was carried out in a study of blood T cell repertoires in COVID-19. Overall study context: Specimens from acute and convalescent COVID-19 originated in the United States, Italy and Spain. PBMCs, B-cell-depleted T cells, or T cells provided the cDNA or gDNA that made up the material.

The Seattle patients joined while their infection was active and were tracked longitudinally afterward. Clones were read by immunoSEQ multiplex PCR, and TCRdb kept only the in-frame ones, dropping some. The sample has tens of thousands of clones; roughly 91% are singletons. Germline CDR1 is SGHRS and CDR2 is YFSETQ. Trimming left V 0 bases short and J 4 bases short, with 14 bases between. The CDR3 sequence is 16 residues long. This sequence originates from a man aged 40-49 years with COVID-19, enrolled during active disease. The chain recombines TRBV5-1 with TRBJ2-1; tentatively, D is TRBD1 (6 bases). The sequenced material came from peripheral blood. CDR3 residues: CASSLGETGHYNEQFF. The CDR3 DNA reads as TGCGCCAGCAGCTTGGGTGAGACAGGACATTACAATGAGCAGTTCTTC.